Each of the 22 T cell receptor beta chains below was sequenced from the same sample in a study of Ad26.COV2.S vaccination and SARS-CoV-2 variants. Only in-frame clones appear in the TCRdb table, and some are missing; sequencing was by immunoSEQ multiplex PCR. The data hold some 190,000 clones, with roughly 89% observed a single time. The sequenced sample was peripheral blood, obtained after recovery from COVID-19. The source of these receptors is a human donor who had recovered from COVID-19.

This clone has just one count. The chain uses TRBV7-6 and TRBJ2-3; D uncertain. Between the trimmed V and J ends, which lost 5 bases and 4 bases, there was a span of 16 bases. This CDR3 spans 15 amino acids. Per germline, CDR1 SGHVS and CDR2 FNYEAQ. This chain's CDR3 is CASSPRGRDADTQYF. In DNA form, the CDR3 reads TGTGCCAGCAGCCCCCGCGGTAGGGATGCAGATACGCAGTATTTT.

V usage is TRBV7-3 and J usage is TRBJ2-1; TRBD1 might be the D (5 bases). Germline lookup yields CDR1 SGHTA and CDR2 FQGTGA. CDR3 size: 14 residues. V was clipped by 2 bases and J by 8 bases, with 13 bases between them. CDR3 bases: TGTGCCAGCAGCTTAGGGGCCAGGGCATATGAGCAGTTCTTC. Protein product: CASSLGARAYEQFF.

The V and J genes are TRBV28 and TRBJ1-5; a possible D gene is TRBD1 (5 bases). V was shortened by 7 bases and J by 4 bases, with 17 bases between the two germline ends. Per the germline V gene, CDR1 is MDHEN and CDR2 is SYDVKM. The CDR3 spans 15 residues. The CDR3 DNA follows: TGTGCCAGCACCACAGGAGTGAGCATGAATCAGCCCCAGCATTTT. Its protein product is CASTTGVSMNQPQHF.

In this sample, this clone turned up a few times. In DNA form, the CDR3 reads TGTGCCAGCAGCGAGACAGGGGACGAGCAGTACTTC. Protein: CASSETGDEQYF. This rearrangement joins TRBV7-2 to TRBJ2-7; 8 nucleotides align to TRBD1. Germline loops: CDR1 SGHTA, CDR2 FQGNSA. This CDR3 spans 12 amino acids. V trimming: 5 bases; J trimming: 5 bases; junction bases outside the gene matches: 2.

The chain couples TRBV5-4 to TRBJ2-3, with 8 nucleotides matching TRBD2. The V segment lost 2 bases and the J segment 3 bases; nucleotides outside the gene matches: 5. Germline V gives CDR1 SGHNT, CDR2 YYREEE (reference sequence). The CDR3 loop spans 15 amino acids. CDR3 in DNA: TGTGCCAGCAGCTTAGACGGGAGGGGGACAGATACGCAGTATTTT. Translating gives CASSLDGRGTDTQYF.

The chain uses TRBV5-1 and TRBJ2-3, with 12 bases lining up with TRBD2. The CDR3 is made up of 18 amino acids. The V gene end was trimmed by 4 bases and the J gene end by 0 bases; junction bases not matched to a gene: 9. Germline loops: CDR1 SGHRS, CDR2 YFSETQ. CDR3 residues: CASSVGLAGQTSTDTQYF. CDR3 coding DNA: TGCGCCAGCAGCGTAGGACTAGCGGGACAGACTAGCACAGATACGCAGTATTTT.

The chain has TRBV30 and TRBJ1-5; 7 bases agree with TRBD1. CDR1 is GTSNPN and CDR2 is SVGIG in the germline V gene (reference sequence). The CDR3 totals 13 residues. After removal of 3 bases from V and 7 bases from J, the junction contained 6 bases not matched to a gene. The DNA of the CDR3 is TGTGCCTGGAGAGCACAGGGGTACCAGCCCCAGCATTTT. Translation: CAWRAQGYQPQHF.

Remarks on this clone: Other DNA sequences in this sample translate to the same CDR3. The chain couples TRBV18 to TRBJ2-3, with 9 bases matching TRBD1. From germline, CDR1 is KGHSH and CDR2 LQKENI. J was trimmed by 3 bases and V by 3 bases; bases with no gene match: 1. This CDR3 comprises 14 residues. CDR3 loop: CASSPTGGTDTQYF. The CDR3 region has the DNA TGTGCCAGCTCACCGACAGGGGGTACAGATACGCAGTATTTT.

This chain links TRBV18 with TRBJ1-1; 9 nucleotides line up with TRBD1. Trimming at V came to 6 bases and at J to 4 bases, leaving 12 bases not matched to a gene. Per germline, CDR1 KGHSH and CDR2 LQKENI. The CDR3 covers 16 residues. The CDR3 DNA reads as TGTGCCAGCTCCTCGGGACAGGGCCTAGGGGCCACTGAAGCTTTCTTT. It is translated as CASSSGQGLGATEAFF.

CDR3 in DNA: TGTGCCAGTAGTATCCTAGCGGGAGGCGGCGGGGAGCTGTTTTTT. Protein: CASSILAGGGGELFF. This chain links TRBV19 with TRBJ2-2; 11 bases fit TRBD2. Germline CDR1 LNHDA, CDR2 SQIVND (reference sequence). This CDR3 has 15 residues. The trim removed 3 bases at V and 7 bases at J, leaving 4 bases unmatched.

The chain joins TRBV3-1 (or the pseudogene TRBV3-2) to TRBJ2-1; TRBD2 is a possible D gene (6 bases). Germline lookup yields CDR1 LGHDT and CDR2 YNNKEL (reference sequence). The CDR3 extends over 15 amino acids. Trimming took off 0 bases at V and 8 bases at J, with 14 bases between the two ends. The CDR3 reads CASSQEWRGGDEQFF. The CDR3 coding sequence is TGTGCCAGCAGCCAAGAGTGGCGGGGTGGGGATGAGCAGTTCTTC.

The chain is built from TRBV6-5 and TRBJ2-5; 10 bases match TRBD2. The CDR3 length is 15 residues. With 5 bases clipped from V and 4 bases from J, the junction kept 7 bases outside the gene matches. The germline CDR1 and CDR2 sequences are MNHEY and SVGAGI. The CDR3 region has the DNA TGTGCCAGCAGTAGCGGGAGGGCCTCTGGAGAGACCCAGTACTTC. The encoded protein is CASSSGRASGETQYF.

The rearrangement joins TRBV5-1 to TRBJ2-7; 8 nucleotides agree with TRBD1. The CDR3 extends over 14 amino acids. The V segment lost 4 bases and the J segment 3 bases; nucleotides outside the gene matches: 6. From germline, CDR1 is SGHRS and CDR2 YFSETQ. CDR3 in DNA: TGCGCCAGCAGCCCCGGACAGGGCTTCTACGAGCAGTACTTC. Translating it yields CASSPGQGFYEQYF.

This clone was detected once. J is TRBJ2-7 and V is TRBV5-1; TRBD1 aligns across 9 bases. V lost 1 base, J lost 5 bases, and 13 bases stayed unmatched. CDR1 SGHRS and CDR2 YFSETQ come from the germline V gene. The CDR3 length is 17 residues. The CDR3 DNA reads as TGCGCCAGCAGCTTGCCATCTTTCCGGGACAGGGACGACGAGCAGTACTTC. Translation: CASSLPSFRDRDDEQYF.

The chain is built from TRBV7-2 and TRBJ1-2, with 7 bases fitting TRBD1. Trimming took 1 base from V and 5 from J; bases not matched to a gene: 13. The germline gives CDR1 SGHTA, CDR2 FQGNSA. The CDR3 has 17 amino acids. The CDR3: CASSLVGGEQDGYGYTF. In DNA form, the CDR3 reads TGTGCCAGCAGCTTAGTAGGGGGCGAACAGGACGGGTATGGCTACACCTTC.

This clone was detected a few times. The chain combines TRBV6-2 or TRBV6-3 with TRBJ1-2; D ambiguous. V lost 0 bases and J lost 6, with 14 bases in between. Germline loops: CDR1 MNHEY, CDR2 SVGEGT. The CDR3 contains 15 residues. The CDR3 sequence is CASSYSTRLQHGYTF. In nucleotides, the CDR3 is TGTGCCAGCAGTTACTCGACGAGGTTACAGCATGGCTACACCTTC.

The chain joins TRBV5-6 to TRBJ1-6; tentatively, D is TRBD1 (5 bases). Germline V CDR1 and CDR2: SGHDT, YYEEEE. The CDR3 consists of 14 residues. V was pared by 0 bases and J by 8 bases, with 9 bases between. The chain's CDR3 is CASSLVGDDSPLHF. CDR3 in DNA: TGTGCCAGCAGCTTGGTGGGGGACGATTCACCCCTCCACTTT.

This chain connects TRBV5-6 to TRBJ1-4; TRBD1 agrees at 10 bases. J was trimmed by 10 bases and V by 2 bases; bases with no gene match: 5. Germline CDR1 is SGHDT and CDR2 is YYEEEE. The CDR3 is 14 residues long. CDR3 region: CASSLGQGVGKLFF. The DNA of the CDR3 is TGTGCCAGCAGCTTAGGACAGGGGGTCGGAAAACTGTTTTTT.

V usage is TRBV5-4 and J usage is TRBJ2-1, with 9 bases that match TRBD2. Per the germline V gene, CDR1 is SGHNT and CDR2 is YYREEE (reference sequence). The CDR3 has 16 amino acids. The V and J ends lost 4 bases and 3 bases, in that order; junction bases with no gene match: 8. In DNA form, the CDR3 reads TGTGCCAGCAGCCAGGGCGGCGGGAGGGACTACAATGAGCAGTTCTTC. The encoded protein is CASSQGGGRDYNEQFF.

This clone showed up just once. The chain links TRBV28 to TRBJ1-6, with TRBD1 identical over 7 bases. V lost 6 bases to trimming and J lost 7 bases; unmatched junction nucleotides: 6. Germline V gene data show CDR1 as MDHEN and CDR2 as SYDVKM. CDR3 size: 14 residues. The CDR3 loop is CASSDRDDNSPLHF. Here the CDR3 DNA reads TGTGCCAGCAGCGACAGGGATGACAATTCACCCCTCCACTTT.

The rearrangement uses TRBV5-1 and TRBJ2-2; D remains unclear. The CDR3 is made up of 12 amino acids. The V end was cut by 0 bases, the J end by 13 bases, with 10 bases between. Germline CDR1 SGHRS, CDR2 YFSETQ. The CDR3 spells CASSLGRVRLFF. The CDR3 DNA reads TGCGCCAGCAGCTTGGGCCGGGTTAGGCTGTTTTTT.

V usage is TRBV19 and J usage is TRBJ1-2; D is possibly TRBD1 (6 bases). The ends were cut back, 4 bases at V and 3 bases at J, with 12 bases in the middle. In germline, CDR1 is LNHDA, CDR2 SQIVND (reference sequence). The CDR3 runs 14 residues. CDR3 residues: CASSTQGGDYGYTF. The CDR3 DNA is TGTGCCAGTAGTACCCAAGGGGGAGACTATGGCTACACCTTC.